Each of the 27 T cell receptor beta chains below was sequenced from the same sample in a study of blood T cell repertoires in COVID-19. Clones were read by immunoSEQ multiplex PCR, and TCRdb kept only the in-frame ones, dropping some. The repertoire includes 250,000 to 350,000 clones, 70% to 90% of them detected once, and 5.5% to 7% sits in the top ten. The sample comprised PBMCs or T cells enriched from blood (not recorded which). These receptors were obtained from a woman in her 30s who had recovered from COVID-19.

This chain links TRBV19 with TRBJ1-2, with a possible D match to TRBD1 (6 bases). V was cut by 5 bases and J by 4 bases, with 11 bases left in between. CDR1 is LNHDA and CDR2 is SQIVND in the germline V gene (reference sequence). This CDR3 comprises 13 residues. The CDR3: CASSWTDRYGYTF. CDR3 bases: TGTGCCAGTAGTTGGACAGACCGCTATGGCTACACCTTC.

This chain uses TRBV6-5 with TRBJ1-5; D is unresolved. Trimming removed 4 bases at V and 4 bases at J, with 8 bases between. The length of the CDR3 is 13 residues. CDR1 and CDR2 (germline): MNHEY, SVGAGI. In DNA form, the CDR3 reads TGTGCCAGCAGTTCAGGCAGAAATCAGCCCCAGCATTTT. Translated: CASSSGRNQPQHF.

The chain recombines TRBV6-5 with TRBJ1-5, with a tentative D call TRBD1 (6 bases). With 6 bases removed from V and 1 base from J, the gap between germline ends came to 10 bases. Germline V gene lookup returns CDR1 MNHEY and CDR2 SVGAGI. The CDR3 spans 14 residues. CDR3 DNA sequence: TGTGCCAGCAGACAGGGTGGGAGCAATCAGCCCCAGCATTTT. Encoded protein: CASRQGGSNQPQHF.

This clone came up once. The rearrangement links TRBV5-5 to TRBJ1-1; maybe TRBD1 (5 bases). Germline lookup yields CDR1 SGHKS and CDR2 YYEKEE (reference sequence). CDR3 length: 14 residues. V was clipped by 2 bases and J by 6 bases, with 14 bases between them. The CDR3 loop reads CASSFLAAGPEAFF. The CDR3 nucleotides are TGTGCCAGCAGCTTTTTGGCGGCGGGACCTGAAGCTTTCTTT. Complete variable domain (other parts from reference TRBV5-5 and TRBJ1-1): DAGVTQSPTHLIKTRGQQVTLRCSPISGHKSVSWYQQVLGQGPQFIFQYYEKEERGRGNFPDRFSARQFPNYSSELNVNALLLGDSALYLCASSFLAAGPEAFFGQGTRLTVV.

The chain employs TRBV14 and TRBJ1-2; possibly TRBD1 for D (5 bases). V was shortened by 2 bases and J by 6 bases, with 10 bases between the two germline ends. Germline CDR1 is SGHDN and CDR2 is FVKESK. This CDR3 spans 13 amino acids. The CDR3 sequence: CASSQRGGNGYTF. CDR3 coding DNA: TGTGCCAGCAGCCAACGGGGGGGAAATGGCTACACCTTC.

The chain links TRBV10-3 to TRBJ1-2, with D perhaps TRBD1 (6 bases). The ends were cut back, 3 bases at V and 6 bases at J, with 17 bases in the middle. The CDR3 runs to 15 residues. Germline lookup yields CDR1 ENHRY and CDR2 SYGVKD. The CDR3 region is CAISDRSAGENGYTF. The CDR3 DNA follows: TGTGCCATCAGTGACCGGAGTGCAGGGGAGAATGGCTACACCTTC.

The chain recombines TRBV21-1 with TRBJ2-7; the table's D call TRBD1 went unverified against the DNA. TRBV21-1 is annotated as a pseudogene. This CDR3 comprises 16 residues. The CDR3 spells CASSKDRNRNQCEQYF. CDR3 nucleotides: TGTGCCAGCAGCAAAGACCGTAACAGGAATCAGTGCGAGCAGTACTTC.

The chain is built from TRBV3-1 (or the pseudogene TRBV3-2) and TRBJ2-2; D possibly corresponds to TRBD2 (6 bases). V lost 0 bases and J lost 1, with 12 bases in between. CDR1 is LGHDT, CDR2 YNNKEL, per germline (reference sequence). The CDR3 contains 17 residues. CDR3 nucleotide sequence: TGTGCCAGCAGCCAAGATCCCCTAGCGATGAACACCGGGGAGCTGTTTTTT. Its protein product is CASSQDPLAMNTGELFF.

CDR3 loop: CASSPGTGAQPQHF. The DNA of the CDR3 is TGTGCCAGCAGCCCGGGGACAGGGGCTCAGCCCCAGCATTTT. V and J are TRBV7-8 and TRBJ1-5, with TRBD1 matching 10 bases. With 5 bases clipped from V and 6 bases from J, the junction kept 4 bases outside the gene matches. Looked up from germline, CDR1 is SGHVS and CDR2 is FQNEAQ. The length of the CDR3 is 14 residues. The full variable domain, in which reference TRBV7-8 and TRBJ1-5 provide the parts outside the CDR3, is GAGVSQSPRYKVAKRGQDVALRCDPISGHVSLFWYQQALGQGPEFLTYFQNEAQLDKSGLPSDRFFAERPEGSVSTLKIQRTQQEDSAVYLCASSPGTGAQPQHFGDGTRLSIL.

V is TRBV5-1 and J is TRBJ2-5; TRBD1 matches at 11 bases. The ends lost 0 bases at V and 4 bases at J; junction bases unmatched: 2. Germline CDR1 is SGHRS and CDR2 is YFSETQ. The CDR3 spans 15 residues. CDR3 DNA: TGCGCCAGCAGCTTGGGGGACAGGGGGGCAGAGACCCAGTACTTC. Its translation: CASSLGDRGAETQYF.

This rearrangement joins TRBV3-1 (or the pseudogene TRBV3-2) to TRBJ1-2; D may be TRBD1 (6 bases). The CDR3 spans 19 residues. Germline V gene data show CDR1 as LGHDT and CDR2 as YNNKEL (reference sequence). The germline V and J ends were trimmed by 0 bases and 4 bases, with 24 bases remaining between them. The chain's CDR3 is CASSQDPHLNQGYRYGYTF. The CDR3 DNA is TGTGCCAGCAGCCAAGATCCCCACCTAAATCAGGGGTATCGCTATGGCTACACCTTC.

The gene calls are TRBV30 and TRBJ2-7, with TRBD2 matching 7 bases. V gave up 4 bases and J gave up 5 bases; unmatched junction bases: 8. The CDR3 has 13 residues. Germline CDR1 and CDR2: GTSNPN and SVGIG (reference sequence). The CDR3 loop is CAWMGGYDHEQYF. CDR3 sequence (DNA): TGTGCCTGGATGGGAGGGTACGACCACGAGCAGTACTTC.

This chain uses TRBV6-5 with TRBJ2-5; D is uncertain. This CDR3 has 15 amino acids. Trimming shortened V by 0 bases and J by 7 bases, and 15 bases separated the two germline ends. Germline assignment: CDR1 MNHEY and CDR2 SVGAGI. CDR3 region: CASSYSSLSARTQYF. DNA of the CDR3: TGTGCCAGCAGTTACTCCTCCCTATCTGCTCGGACCCAGTACTTC.

This chain uses TRBV7-2 with TRBJ2-5, with 7 bases identical to TRBD1. V was pared by 1 base and J by 6 bases, with 2 bases of the junction left unmatched. The CDR3 consists of 13 residues. Germline V gives CDR1 SGHTA, CDR2 FQGNSA. DNA of the CDR3: TGTGCCAGCAGCTTAGTACAGGGGAAGACCCAGTACTTC. Translating it yields CASSLVQGKTQYF. Together with reference TRBV7-2 and TRBJ2-5, the CDR3 gives the full variable domain: GAGVSQSPSNKVTEKGKDVELRCDPISGHTALYWYRQSLGQGLEFLIYFQGNSAPDKSGLPSDRFSAERTGGSVSTLTIQRTQQEDSAVYLCASSLVQGKTQYFGPGTRLLVL.

CDR3 residues: CASSQVQLNTEAFF. The CDR3 DNA reads as TGTGCCAGCAGCCAAGTACAATTGAACACTGAAGCTTTCTTT. The rearrangement uses TRBV16 and TRBJ1-1; D call uncertain. The germline V gene encodes CDR1 KGHSY and CDR2 FQNENV. This CDR3 is built from 14 residues. V was pared by 2 bases and J by 0 bases, with 7 bases between.

The V gene is TRBV5-4, the J gene TRBJ2-2; D call uncertain. This CDR3 is built from 13 residues. Trimming removed 2 bases at V and 2 bases at J, with 4 bases between. The germline CDR1 and CDR2 sequences are SGHNT and YYREEE (reference sequence). The CDR3 DNA reads TGTGCCAGCAGCTTACTAAACACCGGGGAGCTGTTTTTT. It yields the protein CASSLLNTGELFF.

This clone was recorded only once. V and J are TRBV5-1 and TRBJ1-2; 7 nucleotides agree with TRBD1. V trimming: 0 bases; J trimming: 3 bases; junction bases outside the gene matches: 5. The CDR3 spans 15 residues. CDR1 and CDR2 (germline): SGHRS, YFSETQ. CDR3 amino acids: CASSLAPGGDYGYTF. The CDR3, as DNA: TGCGCCAGCAGCTTGGCTCCAGGGGGTGACTATGGCTACACCTTC.

The rearrangement links TRBV11-2 to TRBJ1-2; 7 positions match TRBD1. This CDR3 has 15 residues. Losses at the gene ends were 0 bases for V and 9 bases for J; bases not matched to a gene: 10. The germline CDR1 and CDR2 sequences are SGHAT and FQNNGV. This chain's CDR3 is CASSLDLQGISRYTF. CDR3 nucleotides: TGTGCCAGCAGCTTAGATTTACAGGGGATTTCGCGCTACACCTTC. The full variable domain, completed using reference TRBV11-2 and TRBJ1-2, is EAGVAQSPRYKIIEKRQSVAFWCNPISGHATLYWYQQILGQGPKLLIQFQNNGVVDDSQLPKDRFSAERLKGVDSTLKIQPAKLEDSAVYLCASSLDLQGISRYTFGSGTRLTVV.

This clone was found once. This sequence joins TRBV3-1 (or the pseudogene TRBV3-2) and TRBJ2-5; D may be TRBD1 (5 bases). Per germline, CDR1 LGHDT and CDR2 YNNKEL (reference sequence). This CDR3 comprises 16 residues. Trimming took off 1 base at V and 1 base at J, with 13 bases between the two ends. The chain's CDR3 is CASSQASGARQETQYF. CDR3 in DNA: TGTGCCAGCAGCCAAGCGTCTGGGGCGCGCCAAGAGACCCAGTACTTC.

The rearrangement links TRBV30 to TRBJ1-2; TRBD1 might be the D (6 bases). Germline V gives CDR1 GTSNPN, CDR2 SVGIG (reference sequence). CDR3 length equals 13 residues. V lost 8 bases to trimming and J lost 7 bases, with 20 bases between them. The CDR3 DNA follows: TGTGCCGGCGGCCAGGGGATGTCCGTTGGCTACACCTTC. Amino acids: CAGGQGMSVGYTF. Full variable domain (rest looked up from reference TRBV30 and TRBJ1-2): SQTIHQWPATLVQPVGSPLSLECTVEGTSNPNLYWYRQAAGRGLQLLFYSVGIGQISSEVPQNLSASRPQDRQFILSSKKLLLSDSGFYLCAGGQGMSVGYTFGSGTRLTVV.

The J gene is TRBJ2-7, the V gene TRBV5-3, with 10 bases fitting TRBD1. TRBV5-3 belongs to the ORF category, with a function that is uncertain. The V and J ends lost 0 bases and 2 bases, in that order; junction bases with no gene match: 2. The length of the CDR3 is 15 residues. The CDR3 reads CARSLEGQGAYEQYF. Here the CDR3 DNA reads TGTGCCAGAAGCTTGGAAGGACAGGGGGCCTACGAGCAGTACTTC.

This clone appeared a single time. This chain links TRBV20-1 with TRBJ2-5; D is ambiguous. Germline V CDR1 and CDR2: DFQATT, SNEGSKA (reference sequence). CDR3 size: 11 residues. Trimming stripped 3 bases from V and 4 bases from J, with 6 bases between. CDR3 coding DNA: TGCAGTGCTAGTTCGGGAGAGACCCAGTACTTC. Translated, it gives CSASSGETQYF.

This chain links TRBV5-1 with TRBJ2-7; no reliable D call. CDR1 is SGHRS, CDR2 YFSETQ, per germline. This CDR3 is 15 amino acids long. The V end lost 0 bases, the J end lost 2 bases, and 12 bases lay between the germline ends. In DNA form, the CDR3 reads TGCGCCAGCAGCTTGGGTTACACATCCACCTACGAGCAGTACTTC. Amino acids: CASSLGYTSTYEQYF.

V usage is TRBV20-1 and J usage is TRBJ1-1; D remains unclear. The CDR3 runs to 10 residues. Per germline, CDR1 DFQATT and CDR2 SNEGSKA (reference sequence). The V gene lost 3 bases and the J gene lost 8 bases, with 7 bases spanning the gap. The CDR3 nucleotides read TGCAGTGCTAGGGCTTTCGAAGCTTTCTTT. It translates to CSARAFEAFF.

The chain links TRBV2 to TRBJ2-1; TRBD1 aligns across 7 bases. The J segment lost 7 bases and the V segment lost 9 bases, leaving 6 bases of the junction unmatched. This CDR3 has 12 residues. Germline V lookup: CDR1 SNHLY, CDR2 FYNNEI. The CDR3 nucleotides are TGTGCCAGATTGGACAGGAGTAATGAGCAGTTCTTC. This codes for CARLDRSNEQFF.

The J gene is TRBJ1-2, the V gene TRBV15; 10 bases align to TRBD1. The CDR3 runs to 15 residues. Germline lookup yields CDR1 LNHNV and CDR2 YYDKDF (reference sequence). Trimming cost V 5 bases and J 3 bases; bases outside gene matches: 6. The CDR3 nucleotides read TGTGCCACCAGCGAAGGACAGGGGGAGTACTATGGCTACACCTTC. Protein: CATSEGQGEYYGYTF. Filled out from reference TRBV15 and TRBJ1-2, the complete variable domain reads DAMVIQNPRYQVTQFGKPVTLSCSQTLNHNVMYWYQQKSSQAPKLLFHYYDKDFNNEADTPDNFQSRRPNTSFCFLDIRSPGLGDTAMYLCATSEGQGEYYGYTFGSGTRLTVV.

This chain uses TRBV19 with TRBJ1-1, with 8 bases identical to TRBD1. Germline assignment: CDR1 LNHDA and CDR2 SQIVND (reference sequence). The CDR3 consists of 13 residues. Germline trimming cut 8 bases from V and 6 bases from J; bases unmatched to any gene: 8. CDR3 coding DNA: TGTGCCAGTTCCCGGGACAGGATCCCTGAAGCTTTCTTT. Translated: CASSRDRIPEAFF.